The next 19 T cell receptor beta chains were all read from a single sample in a study of T cells in Graves' hyperthyroidism and ophthalmopathy. Researchers took RNA transcripts and amplified the TCR beta CDR3 regions from them. When the TCR CDR3 underwent first-round RT-PCR, the HTBI primer set was used. TCRdb reanalysed the multiplex PCR reads using MiXCR and keeps one entry per CDR3 protein. The table has approximately 510,000 distinct CDR3 sequences, about a fifth seen once. Sequenced: blood. These receptors all come from a man younger than 30 with Graves' hyperthyroidism.

This clonotype was seen a few times. This rearrangement joins TRBV11-1 to TRBJ2-3, with D maybe TRBD1 (5 bases). V lost 5 bases to trimming and J lost 2 bases, with 17 bases between them. Germline loops: CDR1 SGHAT, CDR2 FQDESV (reference sequence). The CDR3 runs to 16 residues. The CDR3 loop is CASSAPSRQYTDTQYF. The DNA of the CDR3 is TGTGCCAGCAGCGCCCCTTCCCGACAGTACACAGATACGCAGTATTTT.

The CDR3 nucleotides read TGCAGTGCTAGAGATAGAATGGGACAGAAGAACACTGAAGCTTTCTTT. Amino acid sequence: CSARDRMGQKNTEAFF. J is TRBJ1-1 and V is TRBV20-1; 7 bases are shared with TRBD1. The germline V gene has CDR1 DFQATT and CDR2 SNEGSKA (reference sequence). The V segment lost 0 bases and the J segment 1 base; nucleotides outside the gene matches: 8. The CDR3 sequence is 16 residues long.

The V and J genes are TRBV18 and TRBJ2-7, with D unclear. The CDR3 totals 12 residues. Germline-derived CDR1 and CDR2 are KGHSH and LQKENI. Trimming shortened V by 3 bases and J by 5 bases, and 8 bases separated the two germline ends. In DNA form, the CDR3 reads TGTGCCAGCTCACCGGTCCCCCACGAGCAGTACTTC. Translation gives CASSPVPHEQYF.

This clonotype was detected many times. Lacking the conserved final phenylalanine or tryptophan, this CDR3 likely reflects a read error. The rearrangement uses TRBV11-2 and TRBJ1-1; D is unclear. The V end lost 1 base, the J end lost 0 bases, and 9 bases lay between the germline ends. Germline CDR1 SGHAT, CDR2 FQNNGV. The CDR3 consists of 15 residues. CDR3 protein: CASSLGFAMNTEAFL. CDR3 DNA sequence: TGTGCCAGCAGCTTAGGCTTCGCAATGAACACTGAAGCTTTCCTT.

The rearrangement links TRBV2 to TRBJ2-5; D gene uncertain. The CDR3 has 11 residues. The V gene's germline CDR1 is SNHLY and CDR2 FYNNEI. Trimming shortened V by 7 bases and J by 5 bases, and 8 bases separated the two germline ends. CDR3 loop: CASMVEETQYF. The CDR3 region has the DNA TGTGCCAGCATGGTGGAGGAGACCCAGTACTTC.

A word on this clonotype: A read error is likely, as this CDR3 ends without the conserved phenylalanine or tryptophan. The V gene is TRBV19, the J gene TRBJ1-5; 7 nucleotides line up with TRBD1. The junction had 12 bases not matched to a gene; V was cut back by 4 bases and J by 0 bases. The CDR3 contains 18 residues. CDR1 is LNHDA and CDR2 is SQIVND in the germline V gene (reference sequence). The CDR3 here is CASSTPRGRGYSNQPQHY. CDR3 DNA: TGTGCCAGTAGTACCCCCCGTGGCAGGGGGTATAGCAATCAGCCCCAGCATTAT.

This clonotype has at least ten counts. The chain carries TRBV6-1 and TRBJ1-1; 9 positions agree with TRBD1. Germline trimming cut 4 bases from V and 3 bases from J; bases unmatched to any gene: 0. This CDR3 has 13 residues. Germline CDR1 MNHNS, CDR2 SASEGT. The CDR3 DNA sequence: TGTGCCAGCAGTGGACAGGGGGACACTGAAGCTTTCTTT. Encoded protein: CASSGQGDTEAFF.

Comment on this clonotype: A read error may be the cause here, since a much bigger clone is one base away. The chain has TRBV11-2 and TRBJ1-1; tentatively, D is TRBD1 (5 bases). Germline V gene data show CDR1 as SGHAT and CDR2 as FQNNGV. The CDR3 is 13 amino acids. CDR3: CASSSGGRTEACF. The CDR3 coding sequence is TGTGCCAGCAGCTCTGGGGGAAGGACTGAAGCTTGCTTT. Full variable domain (rest looked up from reference TRBV11-2 and TRBJ1-1): EAGVAQSPRYKIIEKRQSVAFWCNPISGHATLYWYQQILGQGPKLLIQFQNNGVVDDSQLPKDRFSAERLKGVDSTLKIQPAKLEDSAVYLCASSSGGRTEACFGQGTRLTVV.

This clonotype was seen at least ten times. V gene TRBV2 combines with J gene TRBJ1-5, with D perhaps TRBD1 (5 bases). Trimming stripped 7 bases from V and 2 bases from J, with 15 bases between. Germline CDR1 SNHLY, CDR2 FYNNEI. CDR3 length equals 15 residues. The chain's CDR3 is CASTRGGVGNQPQHF. DNA for the CDR3: TGTGCCAGCACCAGAGGAGGGGTCGGCAATCAGCCCCAGCATTTT.

Many counts were recorded for this clonotype. The J gene is TRBJ1-2, the V gene TRBV2; tentatively, D is TRBD1 (5 bases). The V gene lost 5 bases and the J gene lost 6 bases, with 19 bases spanning the gap. Germline V CDR1 and CDR2: SNHLY, FYNNEI. CDR3 length: 15 residues. CDR3 nucleotide sequence: TGTGCCAGCAGTCGGGAGAGGGGCGCTATAAATGGCTACACCTTC. Its translation: CASSRERGAINGYTF.

This clonotype was seen more than once but under ten times. J is TRBJ1-2 and V is TRBV7-9; 7 nucleotides align to TRBD1. Germline CDR1 and CDR2: SEHNR and FQNEAQ (reference sequence). J lost 6 bases, V lost 10 bases, and 8 bases had no gene match. CDR3 length: 12 residues. CDR3 nucleotides: TGTGCCACACGACAGGGAGTGGATGGCTACACCTTC. It encodes CATRQGVDGYTF.

This clonotype has ten or more counts. The chain links TRBV28 to TRBJ1-6; D gene unclear. The V and J ends lost 10 bases and 4 bases respectively, with 20 bases between them. Germline V gene sequence: CDR1 MDHEN, CDR2 SYDVKM. This CDR3 is built from 16 residues. CDR3 nucleotide sequence: TGTGCCACCCTAGAGGATAGCGGCCTTTATAATTCACCCCTCCACTTT. This encodes CATLEDSGLYNSPLHF.

This clonotype was detected many times. V gene TRBV10-3 combines with J gene TRBJ1-2, with D possibly being TRBD1 (5 bases). The CDR3 runs 15 residues. The V gene's germline CDR1 is ENHRY and CDR2 SYGVKD. V lost 8 bases to trimming and J lost 8 bases, with 24 bases between them. CDR3 coding DNA: TGTGCCATCGGCGGCCGGGACCCCATCCAGGCGGGCTACACCTTC. Encoded protein: CAIGGRDPIQAGYTF.

This clonotype was detected many times. CDR3 nucleotides: TGTGCCACCTTAAGACCGGAGGATGGCTACACCTTC. It is translated as CATLRPEDGYTF. V gene TRBV28 combines with J gene TRBJ1-2; no definite D call. The CDR3 extends over 12 amino acids. V was cut by 10 bases and J by 6 bases, with 15 bases left in between. Germline V gene sequence: CDR1 MDHEN, CDR2 SYDVKM.

This clonotype was seen repeatedly, ten times or more. The chain recombines TRBV11-2 with TRBJ1-1, with D tentatively TRBD1 (5 bases). The germline V and J ends were trimmed by 5 bases and 8 bases, with 12 bases remaining between them. CDR3 length: 12 residues. Germline loops: CDR1 SGHAT, CDR2 FQNNGV. The CDR3 loop reads CASSPTGGEAFF. The CDR3 bases are TGTGCCAGCAGCCCTACTGGGGGGGAAGCTTTCTTT.

This clonotype has just one count. Given a much more abundant clone one base away, this may be a read error. The chain carries TRBV28 and TRBJ2-7, with a tentative D call TRBD1 (5 bases). The germline V gene encodes CDR1 MDHEN and CDR2 SYDVKM. CDR3 length: 15 residues. V lost 7 bases to trimming and J lost 0 bases, with 16 bases between them. The CDR3 DNA is TGTGCCAGCACTCTCCTACAGGCAAGCTCCTACGAGCAGTACTTC. As protein: CASTLLQASSYEQYF.

This clonotype was seen repeatedly, ten times or more. The chain is built from TRBV28 and TRBJ1-5, with 7 bases lining up with TRBD1. CDR3 length: 16 residues. Germline V gives CDR1 MDHEN, CDR2 SYDVKM. V shed 5 bases, J shed 1 base, and the junction held 8 bases outside the gene matches. The CDR3 sequence is CASSLILTGSNQPQHF. The CDR3 DNA is TGTGCCAGCAGTCTCATACTGACAGGGAGCAATCAGCCCCAGCATTTT.

At least ten counts were recorded for this clonotype. The chain has TRBV20-1 and TRBJ1-2; tentative D call: TRBD1 (6 bases). The CDR3 is 10 amino acids. In germline, CDR1 is DFQATT, CDR2 SNEGSKA (reference sequence). Trimming took off 6 bases at V and 8 bases at J, with 10 bases between the two ends. In DNA, the CDR3 is TGCAGTGCCACAGGGTCCGGCTACACCTTC. Amino acid sequence: CSATGSGYTF.

This clonotype was recorded at least ten times. The chain joins TRBV11-3 to TRBJ1-1; D uncertain. Germline V gene data show CDR1 as SGHNT and CDR2 as YENEEA. CDR3 length: 12 residues. V was shortened by 1 base and J by 7 bases, with 7 bases between the two germline ends. CDR3 DNA: TGTGCCAGCAGCTTAGTCCAGGATGAAGCTTTCTTT. Protein product: CASSLVQDEAFF.